Listed here are 29 T cell receptor beta chains from one sample, sequenced in a study of blood T cells in healthy people across ages. It was with a sample-barcoded 5' primer and a J-beta primer mix that a second PCR of about 6 to 12 cycles was run. TCRdb reprocessed the 5' RACE reads via MiXCR and lists one record per CDR3 protein. The repertoire holds under 1,000,000 distinct CDR3 sequences, with 35% to 40% as singletons. The source material was blood. These receptors all come from a man aged 18 to 29 in good health.

This chain links TRBV7-2 with TRBJ1-1; D perhaps matches TRBD1 (6 bases). Trimming cost V 6 bases and J 1 base, with 15 bases left between them. This CDR3 comprises 15 residues. Germline assignment: CDR1 SGHTA and CDR2 FQGNSA. The chain's CDR3 is CASRGGGERNTEAFF. DNA for the CDR3: TGTGCCAGCAGAGGGGGGGGAGAGAGGAACACTGAAGCTTTCTTT.

The V and J genes are TRBV9 and TRBJ2-1; 7 positions match TRBD1. V gave up 4 bases and J gave up 8 bases; unmatched junction bases: 12. The germline CDR1 and CDR2 sequences are SGDLS and YYNGEE. The CDR3 consists of 15 residues. CDR3 sequence: CASSPRAGDRYEQFF. The CDR3 region has the DNA TGTGCCAGCAGCCCCCGGGCCGGGGACAGATATGAGCAGTTCTTC.

This clonotype was counted only a few times. The chain joins TRBV6-2 or TRBV6-3 to TRBJ2-4; D is unclear. The germline V gene has CDR1 MNHEY and CDR2 SVGEGT. V lost 0 bases and J lost 0, with 15 bases in between. This CDR3 is 18 amino acids long. CDR3 residues: CASSYSIFGNLAKNIQYF. DNA for the CDR3: TGTGCCAGCAGTTACTCGATTTTCGGTAACTTAGCCAAAAACATTCAGTACTTC.

This clonotype was observed a single time. This chain links TRBV11-2 with TRBJ1-4; weak D call: TRBD1 (5 bases). The CDR3 spans 12 residues. Germline V CDR1 and CDR2: SGHAT, FQNNGV. The ends were cut back, 5 bases at V and 10 bases at J, with 11 bases in the middle. The CDR3 spells CASSLPGGKLFF. The CDR3 region has the DNA TGTGCCAGCAGCCTCCCGGGGGGAAAACTGTTTTTT.

The chain combines TRBV11-3 with TRBJ2-1; no clear D gene. CDR1 is SGHNT and CDR2 is YENEEA in the germline V gene. V was shortened by 5 bases and J by 4 bases, with 9 bases between the two germline ends. The CDR3 is 13 amino acids. CDR3 loop: CASSPNVYNEQFF. CDR3 DNA: TGTGCCAGCAGCCCAAATGTGTACAATGAGCAGTTCTTC.

V usage is TRBV4-2 and J usage is TRBJ2-4; D is ambiguous. The CDR3 is 14 residues long. V was cut by 5 bases and J by 15 bases, with 23 bases left in between. CDR1 is LGHNA, CDR2 YNFKEQ, per germline. CDR3 DNA sequence: TGTGCCAGCAGCGGTACGGTGGGCCAAGAGACCCGGTACTTC. It codes for CASSGTVGQETRYF.

This chain joins TRBV4-3 and TRBJ2-3; 9 bases agree with TRBD2. Germline CDR1 LGHNA, CDR2 YSLEER. This CDR3 has 17 amino acids. V was pared by 0 bases and J by 1 base, with 5 bases of the junction left unmatched. As DNA, the CDR3 is TGCGCCAGCAGCCAAGAACTGTCTAGCGGGGGCACAGATACGCAGTATTTT. Encoded protein: CASSQELSSGGTDTQYF.

This clonotype is a singleton in its sample. The chain links TRBV29-1 to TRBJ2-7; D remains unclear. The CDR3 has 15 residues. Germline V gene lookup returns CDR1 SQVTM and CDR2 ANQGSEA. V gave up 4 bases and J gave up 0 bases, with 16 bases separating them. DNA of the CDR3: TGCAGCGTTGGATTCGGGTCTAGGAGCTCCTACGAGCAGTACTTC. Amino acids: CSVGFGSRSSYEQYF.

This clonotype was recorded a few times. J is TRBJ2-5 and V is TRBV2; perhaps D is TRBD1 or TRBD2 (5 bases each). V was shortened by 7 bases and J by 5 bases, with 14 bases between the two germline ends. The V gene's germline CDR1 is SNHLY and CDR2 FYNNEI. There are 13 residues in the CDR3. This CDR3 is CASKEGSSETQYF. CDR3 nucleotides: TGTGCCAGCAAAGAGGGGAGTTCGGAGACCCAGTACTTC. Together with reference TRBV2 and TRBJ2-5, the CDR3 gives the full variable domain: EPEVTQTPSHQVTQMGQEVILRCVPISNHLYFYWYRQILGQKVEFLVSFYNNEISEKSEIFDDQFSVERPDGSNFTLKIRSTKLEDSAMYFCASKEGSSETQYFGPGTRLLVL.

This clonotype came up a few times. The chain employs TRBV19 and TRBJ2-3; TRBD1 is a possible D gene (6 bases). The CDR3 covers 15 residues. The V and J ends lost 1 base and 1 base respectively, with 9 bases between them. Germline values: CDR1 LNHDA, CDR2 SQIVND (reference sequence). The CDR3 region has the DNA TGTGCCAGTAGTATAGCAGGGGTCCGCACAGATACGCAGTATTTT. This codes for CASSIAGVRTDTQYF.

This clonotype was seen more than once but under ten times. The V and J genes are TRBV21-1 and TRBJ1-5. TRBV21-1 is an annotated pseudogene. This CDR3 is 16 amino acids long. Written as DNA, the CDR3 is TGTGCCAGCAGCAAAGAGATCCATTATAGCAATCAGCCCCAGCATTTT. It is translated as CASSKEIHYSNQPQHF.

The table lists this clonotype with a few counts. CDR3 DNA: TGTGCCAGCAGTGAACAGGATTTTAGCAATCAGCCCCAGCATTTT. This translates into CASSEQDFSNQPQHF. J is TRBJ1-5 and V is TRBV12-3 or TRBV12-4; TRBD1 is a possible D gene (5 bases). The CDR3 sequence is 15 residues long. Deletions cut 5 bases from V and 0 bases from J, with 11 bases between.

This clonotype was observed a few times. The V and J genes are TRBV20-1 and TRBJ2-5, with unresolved D. The CDR3 has 14 residues. V lost 0 bases, J lost 0 bases, and 8 bases lay in between. Per the germline V gene, CDR1 is DFQATT and CDR2 is SNEGSKA (reference sequence). The CDR3 region is CSARDLGNQETQYF. CDR3 coding DNA: TGCAGTGCTAGAGATCTGGGCAACCAAGAGACCCAGTACTTC.

The rearrangement joins TRBV2 to TRBJ1-1, with a tentative D call TRBD1 (5 bases). This CDR3 has 12 amino acids. Between the trimmed V and J ends, which lost 9 bases and 3 bases, there was a span of 11 bases. Germline CDR1 and CDR2: SNHLY and FYNNEI. The CDR3, as DNA: TGTGCCAGGAGGAGAGGGGACACTGAAGCTTTCTTT. Translating it yields CARRRGDTEAFF.

In its sample, this clonotype was seen a few times. The chain joins TRBV7-9 to TRBJ2-5; no clear D gene. The DNA end lines up better with TRBJ2-7; the J call may be wrong. Per germline, CDR1 SEHNR and CDR2 FQNEAQ (reference sequence). The CDR3 runs to 12 residues. The CDR3 sequence: CASSSSRDEQYF. The CDR3 nucleotides read TGTGCCAGCAGCTCCTCCCGAGACGAGCAGTACTTC.

The V gene is TRBV20-1, the J gene TRBJ2-7, with TRBD2 as a possible D gene (7 bases). Trimming left V 4 bases short and J 6 bases short, with 22 bases between. CDR3 length: 15 residues. The germline CDR1 and CDR2 sequences are DFQATT and SNEGSKA (reference sequence). CDR3 protein: CSATRGGGSSREQYF. For the CDR3, the DNA is TGCAGTGCTACCAGAGGCGGGGGCTCGTCTCGCGAGCAGTACTTC.

The chain is built from TRBV2 and TRBJ1-1, with D uncertain. This CDR3 comprises 14 residues. CDR1 and CDR2 from the germline V gene are SNHLY and FYNNEI. The V end lost 2 bases, the J end lost 1 base, and 8 bases lay between the germline ends. The DNA for the CDR3 is TGTGCCAGCAGTGAAATCGCCCGGAACACTGAAGCTTTCTTT. It is translated as CASSEIARNTEAFF.

V is TRBV5-1 and J is TRBJ2-1, with TRBD2 matching over 8 bases. CDR1 is SGHRS and CDR2 is YFSETQ in the germline V gene. The CDR3 totals 14 residues. Unmatched junction bases numbered 4, after V lost 3 bases and J lost 5 bases. CDR3: CASSSGGPDNEQFF. The CDR3, as DNA: TGCGCCAGCAGCTCGGGGGGGCCAGACAATGAGCAGTTCTTC.

This clonotype was detected a few times. The V and J genes are TRBV7-6 and TRBJ2-5; D might be TRBD1 or TRBD2, each matching 6 bases. This CDR3 is built from 13 residues. Trimming took off 4 bases at V and 2 bases at J, with 8 bases between the two ends. Germline assignment: CDR1 SGHVS and CDR2 FNYEAQ. The CDR3 region has the DNA TGTGCCAGCAGCTCGGGGGCTCAAGAGACCCAGTACTTC. It translates to CASSSGAQETQYF. The whole variable domain, remainder taken from reference TRBV7-6 and TRBJ2-5, is GAGVSQSPRYKVTKRGQDVALRCDPISGHVSLYWYRQALGQGPEFLTYFNYEAQQDKSGLPNDRFSAERPEGSISTLTIQRTEQRDSAMYRCASSSGAQETQYFGPGTRLLVL.

With respect to this clonotype: Mismatch with germline at one junction end may stem from a read error. This chain uses TRBV14 with TRBJ1-2, with a weak D call TRBD1 (6 bases). Germline V lookup: CDR1 SGHDN, CDR2 FVKESK. The CDR3 runs to 14 residues. For the CDR3, the DNA is TGTGTCAGCAGGGAGACAGGAGGTCTCTATGGCTACACCTTC. It encodes CVSRETGGLYGYTF.

This clonotype was detected only a few times. The gene calls are TRBV7-2 and TRBJ2-3; no definite D call. This CDR3 comprises 14 residues. Germline V lookup: CDR1 SGHTA, CDR2 FQGNSA. The V end lost 3 bases, the J end lost 3 bases, and 10 bases lay between the germline ends. CDR3 DNA sequence: TGTGCCAGCAGCTTCGGGTTTAGGACAGATACGCAGTATTTT. This sequence encodes CASSFGFRTDTQYF.

This clonotype was counted between two and nine times. This rearrangement joins TRBV6-6 to TRBJ1-5; the D is unclear. The CDR3 is 11 residues long. CDR1 and CDR2 from the germline V gene are MNHNY and SVGAGI (reference sequence). Between the trimmed V and J ends, which lost 7 bases and 3 bases, there was a span of 4 bases. As DNA, the CDR3 is TGTGCCAGCACCGACAATCAGCCCCAGCATTTT. This sequence encodes CASTDNQPQHF.

J is TRBJ2-7 and V is TRBV7-2, with a possible D match to TRBD2 (6 bases). The ends were cut back, 5 bases at V and 0 bases at J, with 14 bases in the middle. CDR1 and CDR2 from the germline V gene are SGHTA and FQGNSA. The CDR3 is 15 residues long. DNA of the CDR3: TGTGCCAGCAGCGTCAAACCGGGACTCTCCTACGAGCAGTACTTC. It specifies CASSVKPGLSYEQYF.

This clonotype was detected many times. The chain couples TRBV6-5 to TRBJ2-1; D may match TRBD1 or TRBD2 (5 bases each). CDR1 MNHEY and CDR2 SVGAGI come from the germline V gene. V was trimmed by 0 bases and J by 7 bases, leaving 16 bases between them. The CDR3 totals 16 residues. This CDR3 reads CASSYSADLEGNEQFF. The DNA for the CDR3 is TGTGCCAGCAGTTACTCCGCGGACCTTGAGGGGAATGAGCAGTTCTTC.

The chain employs TRBV12-3 or TRBV12-4 and TRBJ2-1, with D possibly being TRBD1 or TRBD2 (5 bases each). The CDR3 runs to 13 residues. V was trimmed by 3 bases and J by 7 bases, leaving 10 bases between them. The CDR3 region is CASSFEGRNEQFF. CDR3 coding DNA: TGTGCCAGCAGTTTCGAGGGGCGGAATGAGCAGTTCTTC.

CDR3 coding DNA: TGCAGTGCTAGTGCGACAAGGAACACCGGGGAGCTGTTTTTT. Its translation: CSASATRNTGELFF. The chain is built from TRBV20-1 and TRBJ2-2; no clear D gene. The CDR3 sequence is 14 residues long. Trimming took off 3 bases at V and 1 base at J, with 9 bases between the two ends. The V gene's germline CDR1 is DFQATT and CDR2 SNEGSKA (reference sequence).

The chain recombines TRBV4-1 with TRBJ1-5; D perhaps matches TRBD1 (6 bases). This CDR3 spans 15 amino acids. V was shortened by 0 bases and J by 6 bases, with 12 bases between the two germline ends. Germline V gene sequence: CDR1 MGHRA, CDR2 YSYEKL. CDR3 region: CASSQDGGGRQPQHF. In nucleotides, the CDR3 is TGCGCCAGCAGCCAAGATGGGGGGGGGCGTCAGCCCCAGCATTTT.

In the case of this clonotype: A read error may explain this, as a much larger clone is one base away. The rearrangement links TRBV7-2 to TRBJ2-5, with D perhaps matching TRBD1 (5 bases). Germline assignment: CDR1 SGHTA and CDR2 FQGNSA. This CDR3 has 14 amino acids. DNA for the CDR3: TGTGTCAGCAGCTACAAGGACATCCAAGAGACCCAGTACTTC. It translates to CVSSYKDIQETQYF.

The gene calls are TRBV12-3 or TRBV12-4 and TRBJ2-5, with D perhaps matching TRBD2 (7 bases). CDR3 size: 15 residues. The ends were cut back, 3 bases at V and 5 bases at J, with 16 bases in the middle. This CDR3 is CASSLTGGGGETQYF. In DNA, the CDR3 is TGTGCCAGCAGTTTGACGGGGGGCGGAGGGGAGACCCAGTACTTC.